This T cell receptor beta chain is from a study of monozygotic twins with inflammatory bowel disease. Study observations and caveats: Healthy twins shared more clonotypes with others than IBD patients, most markedly active ones. Differing immunosuppressive treatments may have added variability to patient repertoires. Evidence failed to back one strong IBD-linked signal or clonotype.

TCRdb re-called the 5' RACE reads; one entry per CDR3 protein, DNA not given. This listing includes 150,000 to 200,000 distinct CDR3 sequences. Whole blood served as the source of total RNA, and no T cell sorting took place. With regard to this clonotype: Its antigen remains unknown.

The CDR3 is 15 residues long. Germline CDR1 and CDR2: ENHRY and SYGVKD. The origin of this receptor is a human donor with ulcerative colitis or Crohn's disease, or a healthy co-twin of an affected twin (not recorded which). V is TRBV10-3 and J is TRBJ2-7. The sample consisted of blood. CDR3 protein: CAISEGGRISYEQYF.